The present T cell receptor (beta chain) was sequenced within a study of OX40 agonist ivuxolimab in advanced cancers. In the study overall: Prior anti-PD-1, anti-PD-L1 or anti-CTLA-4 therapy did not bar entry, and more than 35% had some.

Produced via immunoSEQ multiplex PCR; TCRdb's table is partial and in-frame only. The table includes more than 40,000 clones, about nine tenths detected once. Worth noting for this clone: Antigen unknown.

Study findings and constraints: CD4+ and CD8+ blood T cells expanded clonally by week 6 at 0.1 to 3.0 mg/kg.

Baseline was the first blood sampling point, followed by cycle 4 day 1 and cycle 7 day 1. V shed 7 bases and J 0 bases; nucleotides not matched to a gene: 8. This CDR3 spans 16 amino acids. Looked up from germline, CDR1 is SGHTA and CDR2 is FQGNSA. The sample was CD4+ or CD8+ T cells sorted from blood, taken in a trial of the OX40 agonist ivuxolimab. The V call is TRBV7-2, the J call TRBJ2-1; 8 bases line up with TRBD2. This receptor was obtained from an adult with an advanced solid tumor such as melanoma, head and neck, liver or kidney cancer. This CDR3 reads CASTLAASSSYNEQFF. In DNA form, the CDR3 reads TGTGCCAGCACACTAGCGGCATCGAGCTCCTACAATGAGCAGTTCTTC. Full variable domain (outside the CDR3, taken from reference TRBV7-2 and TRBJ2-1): GAGVSQSPSNKVTEKGKDVELRCDPISGHTALYWYRQSLGQGLEFLIYFQGNSAPDKSGLPSDRFSAERTGGSVSTLTIQRTQQEDSAVYLCASTLAASSSYNEQFFGPGTRLTVL.